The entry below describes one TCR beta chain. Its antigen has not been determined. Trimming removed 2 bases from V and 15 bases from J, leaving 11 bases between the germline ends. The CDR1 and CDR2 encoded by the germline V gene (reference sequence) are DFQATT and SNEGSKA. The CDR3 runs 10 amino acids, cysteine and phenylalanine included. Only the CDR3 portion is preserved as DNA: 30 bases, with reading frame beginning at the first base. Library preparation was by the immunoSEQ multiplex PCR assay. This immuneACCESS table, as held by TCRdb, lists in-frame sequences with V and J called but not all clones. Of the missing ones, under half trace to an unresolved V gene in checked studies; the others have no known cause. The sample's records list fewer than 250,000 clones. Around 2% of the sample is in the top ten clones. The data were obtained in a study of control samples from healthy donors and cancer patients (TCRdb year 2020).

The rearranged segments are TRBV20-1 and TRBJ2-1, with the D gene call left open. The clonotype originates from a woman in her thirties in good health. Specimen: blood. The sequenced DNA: TGCAGTGCTAGACGGCAGGACCTGTTCTTC. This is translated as CSARRQDLFF.